This T cell receptor beta chain derives from a study of CD8+ T cells in alopecia areata. Study-wide results and caveats: Scalp repertoires also include resident alphabeta T cells from normal skin. Tofacitinib did not eliminate many expanded lesional clones from scalp or blood.

Stated treatment: oral pan-JAK inhibitor, 5-10 mg twice daily. With regard to this clone: Its matching antigen is unknown.

Extracted from the samples, RNA was reverse transcribed into cDNA to serve as the sequencing template. Clones were read by immunoSEQ multiplex PCR, and TCRdb kept only the in-frame ones, dropping some. The sample includes just over 150,000 clones, roughly 65% of them seen just once. CDR3 length: 16 residues. CDR1 is MNHEY, CDR2 SMNVEV, per germline (reference sequence). V shed 5 bases and J 3 bases; nucleotides not matched to a gene: 11. The origin of this receptor is a human donor with alopecia areata. Sequencing was performed on CD4+ T cells sorted from blood, taken at week 4, from a patient treated with tofacitinib. The chain carries TRBV27 and TRBJ1-2; 8 bases are a match to TRBD1. The CDR3 coding sequence is TGTGCCAGCAGTCCTTCACCGACAGGGGCGGACTATGGCTACACCTTC. It codes for CASSPSPTGADYGYTF.